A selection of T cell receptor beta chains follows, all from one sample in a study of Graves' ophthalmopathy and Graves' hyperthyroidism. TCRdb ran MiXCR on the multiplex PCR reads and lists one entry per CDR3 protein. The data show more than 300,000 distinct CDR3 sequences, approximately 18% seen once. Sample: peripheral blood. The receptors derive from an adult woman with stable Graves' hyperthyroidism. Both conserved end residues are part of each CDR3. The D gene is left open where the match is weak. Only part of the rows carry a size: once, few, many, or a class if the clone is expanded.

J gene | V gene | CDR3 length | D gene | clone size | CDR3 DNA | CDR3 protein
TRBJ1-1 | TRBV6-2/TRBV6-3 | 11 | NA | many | TGTGCCAGCAGGAGGAACACTGAAGCTTTCTTT | CASRRNTEAFF
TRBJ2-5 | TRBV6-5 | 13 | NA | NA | TGTGCCAGCAGTTGGAAGGGGCAAGAGACCCAGTACTTC | CASSWKGQETQYF
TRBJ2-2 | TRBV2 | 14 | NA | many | TGTGCCAGCAGCGGAGACAGACTCACCGGGGAGCTGTTTTTT | CASSGDRLTGELFF
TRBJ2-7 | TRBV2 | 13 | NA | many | TGTGCCAGCAGCAGGGGCGGACCCTACGAGCAGTACTTC | CASSRGGPYEQYF
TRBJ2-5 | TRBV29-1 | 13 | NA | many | TGCAGCGTCGTGACAGAGTACCAAGAGACCCAGTACTTC | CSVVTEYQETQYF
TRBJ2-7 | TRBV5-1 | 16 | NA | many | TGCGCCAGCAGCTTGGCCCGAGGGACTGGTTCCTACGAGCAGTACTTC | CASSLARGTGSYEQYF
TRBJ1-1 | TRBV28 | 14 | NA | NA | TGTGCCAGCAGTTTATTAGGAGGTACCCAGGAAGCTTTCTTT | CASSLLGGTQEAFF
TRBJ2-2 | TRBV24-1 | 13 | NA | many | TGTGCCACCCGGGACCCCAACACCGGGGAGCTGTTTTTT | CATRDPNTGELFF
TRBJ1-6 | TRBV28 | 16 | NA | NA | TGTGCCAGCAGTTTACGGGCAGGAAAATATAATTCACCCCTCCACTTT | CASSLRAGKYNSPLHF
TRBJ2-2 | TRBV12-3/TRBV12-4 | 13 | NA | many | TGTGCCAGCAGTTTAGAGGGTCCCGGGGAGCTGTTTTTT | CASSLEGPGELFF
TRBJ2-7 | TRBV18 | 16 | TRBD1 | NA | TGTGCCAGCTCACCATCGTCGCGACAGGGCCTTGGAGAGCAGTACTTC | CASSPSSRQGLGEQYF
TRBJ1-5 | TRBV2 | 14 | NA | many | TGTGCCAGCAGCTTTACAGTTGGCAATCAGCCCCAGCATTTT | CASSFTVGNQPQHF
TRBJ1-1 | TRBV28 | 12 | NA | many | TGTGCCAGCAGGGCCCCGAACACTGAAGCTTTCTTT | CASRAPNTEAFF
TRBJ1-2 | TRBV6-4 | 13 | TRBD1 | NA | TGTGCCAGCAGGACTGGACAGGCACGGGGCTACACCTTC | CASRTGQARGYTF
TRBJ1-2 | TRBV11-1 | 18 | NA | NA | TGTGCCAGCAGCTTAGGCGCCCTAACAGGTCCCATGGGGAATGGCTACACCTTC | CASSLGALTGPMGNGYTF
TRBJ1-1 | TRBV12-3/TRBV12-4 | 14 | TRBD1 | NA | TGTGCCAGCAGCCGTCGACAGGGGGACACTGAAGCTTTCTTT | CASSRRQGDTEAFF
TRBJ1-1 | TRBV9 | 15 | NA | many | TGTGCCAGCAGCCCCAGTGGGGGCGTGAACACTGAAGCTTTCTTT | CASSPSGGVNTEAFF
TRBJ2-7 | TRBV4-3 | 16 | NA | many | TGCGCCAGCAGCCAAGTCCCGGAGTCGAGCTCCTACGAGCAGTACTTC | CASSQVPESSSYEQYF
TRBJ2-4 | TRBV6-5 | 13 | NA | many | TGTGCCAGCAGCTTCTCCCTGGGTAACATTCAGTACTTC | CASSFSLGNIQYF
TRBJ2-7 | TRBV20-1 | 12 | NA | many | TGCAGTGCTTGCCCCAAAATGTACGAGCAGTACTTC | CSACPKMYEQYF
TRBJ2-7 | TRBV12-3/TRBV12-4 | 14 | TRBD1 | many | TGTGCCAGCAGGGGGGACAGGTCCTTTTACGAGCAGTACTTC | CASRGDRSFYEQYF
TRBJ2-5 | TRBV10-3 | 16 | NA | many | TGTGCCATCAGTGATATCAGGGACGGGCACCAAGAGACCCAGTACTTC | CAISDIRDGHQETQYF
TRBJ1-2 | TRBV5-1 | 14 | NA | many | TGCGCCAGCACCTCTTCGGGGGATACCTATGGCTACACCTTC | CASTSSGDTYGYTF
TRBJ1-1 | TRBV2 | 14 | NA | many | TGTGCCAGCAGGACCAGAGACGGGCACACTGAAGCTTTCTTT | CASRTRDGHTEAFF
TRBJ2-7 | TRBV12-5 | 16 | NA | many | TGTGCTAGTGGTTTCGTGGTGCCGGGTTATGACCACGAGCAGTACTTC | CASGFVVPGYDHEQYF
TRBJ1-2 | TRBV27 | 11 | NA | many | TGTGCCAGCAGTCAAGGGGCTGGCTACACCTTC | CASSQGAGYTF
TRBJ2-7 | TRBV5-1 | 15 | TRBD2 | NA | TGCGCCAGCTCCGGGACTAGCTTTATTCTCGACGAGCAGTACTTC | CASSGTSFILDEQYF
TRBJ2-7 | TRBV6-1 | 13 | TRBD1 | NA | TGTGCCAGCAGCGGACAGGGGGCTGACGAGCAGTACTTC | CASSGQGADEQYF
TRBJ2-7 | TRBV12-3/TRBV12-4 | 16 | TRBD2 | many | TGTGCCAGCAGTTTCGGGGCTAGCGGGAGCAGGGGCGAGCAGTACTTC | CASSFGASGSRGEQYF
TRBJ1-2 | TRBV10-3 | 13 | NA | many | TGTGCCATCAGTGTTGAGACAGACTATGGCTACACCTTC | CAISVETDYGYTF
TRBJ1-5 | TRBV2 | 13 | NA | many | TGTGCCAGCAGTGATAGAGGTAATCAGCCCCAGCATTTT | CASSDRGNQPQHF
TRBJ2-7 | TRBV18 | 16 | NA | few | TGTGCCAGCTCACCACACGTTAGCGGTACCTCCTACGAGCAGTACTTC | CASSPHVSGTSYEQYF
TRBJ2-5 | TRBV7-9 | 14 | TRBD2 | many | TGTGCCAGCAGCCAGAGACTAGCGGGGGAGACCCAGTACTTC | CASSQRLAGETQYF
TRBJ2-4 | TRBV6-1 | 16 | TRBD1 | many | TGTGCCAGCAGGGCTTTTACAGGGGGCAGACAAAACATTCAGTACTTC | CASRAFTGGRQNIQYF
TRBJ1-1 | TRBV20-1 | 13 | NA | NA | TGCAGTGCCTCTGTCTGGGGCATCACTGAAGCTTTCTTT | CSASVWGITEAFF
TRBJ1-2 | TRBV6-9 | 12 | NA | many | TGTGCGTCCGGGGCCCCCAACTATGGCTACACCTTC | CASGAPNYGYTF
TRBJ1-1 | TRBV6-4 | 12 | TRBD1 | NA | TGTGCCGTACAGGGGACGAACACTGAAGCTTTCTTT | CAVQGTNTEAFF
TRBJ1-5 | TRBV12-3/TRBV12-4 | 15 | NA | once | TGTGCCAGCAGACTCACACCAAATAGCAATCAGCCCCAGCATTTT | CASRLTPNSNQPQHF
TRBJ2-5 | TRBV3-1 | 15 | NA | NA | TGTGCCAGCAGCCAAGTCCGAATATTACAAGAGACCCAGTACTTC | CASSQVRILQETQYF
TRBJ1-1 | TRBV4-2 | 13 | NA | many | TGTGCCAGCAGAAAATTGGGGTACACTGAAGCTTTCTTT | CASRKLGYTEAFF
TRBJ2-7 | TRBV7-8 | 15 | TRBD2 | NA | TGTGCCAGCAGAACCGGGACTAGCGACTCCTACGAGCAGTACTTC | CASRTGTSDSYEQYF
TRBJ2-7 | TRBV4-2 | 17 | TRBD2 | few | TGTGCCAGCAGCCAAGACGGGGCTGCGGGAGAGGAATACGAGCAGTACTTC | CASSQDGAAGEEYEQYF
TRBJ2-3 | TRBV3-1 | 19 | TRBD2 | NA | TGTGCCAGCAGCCCCCCTAGCGGGAGGACTTTCGGATGGTCAGATACGCAGTATTTT | CASSPPSGRTFGWSDTQYF
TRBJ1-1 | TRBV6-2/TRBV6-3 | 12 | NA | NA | TGTGCCAGCACCTCTGTAAGGCTTGAAGCTTTCTTT | CASTSVRLEAFF
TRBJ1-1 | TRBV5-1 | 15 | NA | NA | TGCGCCAGCAGCACGACAGATACTCTGAACACTGAGGCTTTCTTT | CASSTTDTLNTEAFF
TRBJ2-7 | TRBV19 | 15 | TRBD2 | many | TGTGCCAGTAGTATTCAAGCGGGAGGCTCCTACGAGCAGTACTTC | CASSIQAGGSYEQYF
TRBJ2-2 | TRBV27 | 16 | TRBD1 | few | TGTGCCAGCAGGAGTCTCAGGGGGCCCCAGTTGGGGGAGCTGTTTTTT | CASRSLRGPQLGELFF
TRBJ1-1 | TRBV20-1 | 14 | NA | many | TGCAGTGCTAGACTACAGGGCATGAACACTGAAGCTTTCTTT | CSARLQGMNTEAFF
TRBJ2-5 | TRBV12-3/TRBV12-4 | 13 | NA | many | TGTGCCAGCAGCCGGGACTTCCAAGAGACCCAGTACTTC | CASSRDFQETQYF
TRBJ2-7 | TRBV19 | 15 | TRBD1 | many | TGTGCCAGTAGTAGAGGGACAGGGAAGAGCTACGAGCAGTACTTC | CASSRGTGKSYEQYF
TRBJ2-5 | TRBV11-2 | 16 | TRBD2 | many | TGTGCCAGCAGCCGTCTGAGCGGGGGGAGAAAAGAGACCCAGTACTTC | CASSRLSGGRKETQYF
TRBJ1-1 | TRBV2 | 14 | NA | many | TGTGCCAGCAGTGACCCCGGGATTATCCGTGAAGCTTTCTTT | CASSDPGIIREAFF
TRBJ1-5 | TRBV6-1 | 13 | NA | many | TGTGCCAGCAGTAAAAGAGGAGATCAGCCCCAGCATTTT | CASSKRGDQPQHF
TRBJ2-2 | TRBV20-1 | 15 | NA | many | TGCAGTGCTAGAGACAGGGGATCGAACACCGGGGAGCTGTTTTTT | CSARDRGSNTGELFF
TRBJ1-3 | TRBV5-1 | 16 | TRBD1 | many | TGCGCCAGCAGCACGGGACAGTGGGAAGTCGGAAACACCATATATTTT | CASSTGQWEVGNTIYF
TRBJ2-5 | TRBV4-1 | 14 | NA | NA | TGCGCCAGCAGCCAACCCAGGCGAGAAGAGACCCAGTACTTC | CASSQPRREETQYF